This T cell receptor (beta chain) was obtained from a study of regulatory T cells in long-lasting Graves disease. The germline V gene encodes CDR1 SNHLY and CDR2 FYNNEI. Trimming took 7 bases from V and 7 from J, leaving 14 bases between them. The length of the CDR3 is 13 residues. For TCR beta, libraries came from iRepertoire HTBI primers and Arm-PCR of CDR3 regions. One entry per CDR3 protein, called by TCRdb with MiXCR from the multiplex PCR reads. This sample has some 500,000 distinct CDR3 sequences; roughly 15% occur once, and the top ten carry around 25%. Time point described: newly diagnosed GD, antithyroid drugs for less than 3 months. Generation of the TCR library employed RNA extracted from PBMCs. This clonotype appeared many times. These data were likewise used in another study, on T cells in Graves' hyperthyroidism and ophthalmopathy. Per that study: Carried out on the TCR CDR3, a first-round RT-PCR used the HTBI primer set.

The chain recombines TRBV2 with TRBJ2-1; TRBD2 might be the D (6 bases). The sample in question was peripheral blood mononuclear cells (PBMCs), obtained at new diagnosis, from a patient treated with antithyroid drugs. This TCR came from a woman aged 40-65 years with Graves disease. Here the CDR3 reads CASMGGGWNEQFF. The CDR3 region has the DNA TGTGCCAGCATGGGTGGGGGGTGGAATGAGCAGTTCTTC.